These 17 T cell receptor beta chains came from one sample sequenced in a study of metastatic and nonmetastatic thyroid tumors. Prior to thyroid surgery, none of the patients had received any treatment. TCRdb re-called the PCR reads via MiXCR. The sample holds tens of thousands of clones, under 30% seen once. Sequencing was carried out using tumor tissue. Receptors were obtained from a male donor with papillary thyroid cancer or a benign thyroid nodule (not recorded which). Some clones in this sample may be carry-over from other donors' samples.

This clone is labeled as medium-sized. The sample has other DNA sequences that encode this CDR3 too. The CDR3 loop is CASTPGLAGGYEQYF. The CDR3, as DNA: TGTGCCAGCACGCCGGGGCTAGCGGGCGGCTACGAGCAGTACTTC. This chain uses TRBV28 with TRBJ2-7, with 8 bases fitting TRBD2. There are 15 residues in the CDR3. In germline, CDR1 is MDHEN, CDR2 SYDVKM. J gave up 3 bases and V 7 bases, and 11 bases lay outside the gene matches. Full variable domain (outside the CDR3, taken from reference TRBV28 and TRBJ2-7): DVKVTQSSRYLVKRTGEKVFLECVQDMDHENMFWYRQDPGLGLRLIYFSYDVKMKEKGDIPEGYSVSREKKERFSLILESASTNQTSMYLCASTPGLAGGYEQYFGPGTRLTVT.

This clone is judged medium-sized (0.01 to 0.1%). V gene TRBV28 combines with J gene TRBJ2-3; no clear D gene. CDR1 is MDHEN, CDR2 SYDVKM, per germline. The CDR3 sequence is 16 residues long. With 0 bases removed from V and 0 bases from J, the gap between germline ends came to 10 bases. The CDR3 loop is CASSLWGPQSTDTQYF. In DNA form, the CDR3 reads TGTGCCAGCAGTTTATGGGGCCCCCAAAGCACAGATACGCAGTATTTT.

Judged by abundance, this clone is medium-sized. The chain employs TRBV5-6 and TRBJ1-4, with a possible D match to TRBD1 (5 bases). This CDR3 has 14 amino acids. Germline V gene lookup returns CDR1 SGHDT and CDR2 YYEEEE. Trimming removed 4 bases at V and 8 bases at J, with 15 bases between. DNA of the CDR3: TGTGCCAGCAGCACTGGGGGAGGAAGGGAAAAACTGTTTTTT. Encoded protein: CASSTGGGREKLFF.

This clone was seen a handful of times. This chain links TRBV10-2 with TRBJ2-1; 9 bases align to TRBD2. Germline-derived CDR1 and CDR2 are WSHSY and SAAADI. J gave up 10 bases and V 3 bases, and 13 bases lay outside the gene matches. This CDR3 has 16 amino acids. CDR3 sequence: CASSDQMAGGLGEQFF. The CDR3 DNA is TGCGCCAGCAGTGATCAAATGGCGGGGGGGCTTGGGGAGCAGTTCTTC.

This rearrangement joins TRBV28 to TRBJ1-2, with 8 bases aligning to TRBD1. There are 13 residues in the CDR3. Trimming cost V 3 bases and J 7 bases; bases outside gene matches: 4. Germline assignment: CDR1 MDHEN and CDR2 SYDVKM. CDR3 in DNA: TGTGCCAGCAGTTTGGACAGGGCACCTGGCTACACCTTC. Translation: CASSLDRAPGYTF.

Only a few counts were recorded for this clone. DNA for the CDR3: TGTGCCAGCAGTTTAGCGCCGGACAACACAGATACGCAGTATTTT. This encodes CASSLAPDNTDTQYF. This chain links TRBV12-3 or TRBV12-4 with TRBJ2-3; maybe TRBD1 (5 bases). There are 15 residues in the CDR3. Between the trimmed V and J ends, which lost 0 bases and 2 bases, there was a span of 9 bases.

This clone was found a few times. The gene calls are TRBV6-1 and TRBJ2-1; tentatively, D is TRBD1 (5 bases). CDR3 size: 14 residues. With 9 bases removed from V and 5 bases from J, the gap between germline ends came to 17 bases. Per the germline V gene, CDR1 is MNHNS and CDR2 is SASEGT. CDR3 sequence (DNA): TGTGCCAGTATGGACAACTACCGGGACAATGAGCAGTTCTTC. It codes for CASMDNYRDNEQFF.

This rearrangement joins TRBV12-3 or TRBV12-4 to TRBJ2-7, with 7 positions matching TRBD1. The V segment lost 4 bases and the J segment 6 bases; nucleotides outside the gene matches: 3. The CDR3 spans 12 residues. The CDR3 DNA is TGTGCCAGCAGTTCGACAGGGCGCGAGCAGTACGTC. Encoded protein: CASSSTGREQYV.

The V gene is TRBV7-8, the J gene TRBJ2-7, with 7 bases fitting TRBD1. CDR3 length equals 18 residues. The V gene end was trimmed by 5 bases and the J gene end by 1 base; junction bases not matched to a gene: 17. Germline lookup yields CDR1 SGHVS and CDR2 FQNEAQ. The CDR3 bases are TGTGCCAGCAGCCCCTTTTTAGTAAGGGGGCGCGTTTCCTACGAGCAGTACTTC. It codes for CASSPFLVRGRVSYEQYF.

This clone is medium-sized in the sample. This chain joins TRBV20-1 and TRBJ2-7; TRBD2 matches at 13 bases. Germline V lookup: CDR1 DFQATT, CDR2 SNEGSKA (reference sequence). With 6 bases clipped from V and 4 bases from J, the junction kept 9 bases outside the gene matches. This CDR3 region has 15 residues. This CDR3 reads CSASGWTSGRYEQYF. CDR3 coding DNA: TGCAGTGCAAGCGGCTGGACTAGCGGGAGATACGAGCAGTACTTC.

This chain links TRBV15 with TRBJ2-7; 11 bases are a match to TRBD2. Trimming removed 0 bases from V and 7 bases from J; junction bases left unmatched: 11. Germline V CDR1 and CDR2: LNHNV, YYDKDF (reference sequence). This CDR3 is built from 17 residues. In nucleotides, the CDR3 is TGTGCCACCAGCAGAGATTTAAATAGCGGGAGGGCGGGGGAGCAGTACTTC. It specifies CATSRDLNSGRAGEQYF.

This clone was detected a few times. The J gene is TRBJ1-1, the V gene TRBV28, with 8 bases aligning to TRBD1. The V gene's germline CDR1 is MDHEN and CDR2 SYDVKM. The CDR3 totals 17 residues. V lost 5 bases to trimming and J lost 5 bases; unmatched junction nucleotides: 16. The CDR3 region has the DNA TGTGCCAGCAGTCCCGGGACAGGTTATGTGAAAAGAACTGAAGCTTTCTTT. It translates to CASSPGTGYVKRTEAFF.

In this sample, this clone turned up a few times. The chain combines TRBV6-1 with TRBJ2-1, with 8 bases lining up with TRBD1. Germline CDR1 and CDR2: MNHNS and SASEGT. The trim removed 7 bases at V and 9 bases at J, leaving 5 bases unmatched. The CDR3 extends over 12 amino acids. The DNA for the CDR3 is TGTGCCAGCAAAACAGGGGGTAGTGAGCAGTTCTTC. Protein: CASKTGGSEQFF.

This clone was detected a few times. V is TRBV5-1 and J is TRBJ2-1; D may be TRBD1 or TRBD2 (5 bases each). The V gene's germline CDR1 is SGHRS and CDR2 YFSETQ. This CDR3 has 15 amino acids. V gave up 5 bases and J gave up 5 bases, with 17 bases separating them. The CDR3 reads CASRSTGTEDNEQFF. As DNA, the CDR3 is TGCGCCAGCAGATCTACCGGGACCGAAGACAATGAGCAGTTCTTC.

The V gene is TRBV20-1, the J gene TRBJ1-3; TRBD1 is a possible D gene (5 bases). The germline V and J ends were trimmed by 4 bases and 4 bases, with 14 bases remaining between them. From germline, CDR1 is DFQATT and CDR2 SNEGSKA (reference sequence). The CDR3 contains 14 residues. The CDR3 region has the DNA TGCAGTGCTAACAGCCAGGGTAGGGGAAACACCATATATTTT. Residues: CSANSQGRGNTIYF.

V gene TRBV19 combines with J gene TRBJ1-1; D ambiguous. This CDR3 has 13 amino acids. Germline V lookup: CDR1 LNHDA, CDR2 SQIVND (reference sequence). V was trimmed by 3 bases and J by 1 base, leaving 6 bases between them. The CDR3 reads CASSMAPNTEAFF. DNA of the CDR3: TGTGCCAGTAGTATGGCCCCGAACACTGAAGCTTTCTTT.

This chain uses TRBV5-1 with TRBJ1-6; the D is unclear. CDR1 SGHRS and CDR2 YFSETQ come from the germline V gene. The CDR3 consists of 17 residues. Trimming left V 4 bases short and J 0 bases short, with 14 bases between. DNA of the CDR3: TGCGCCAGCAGCCCCTCGGGGATAAGCTCCTATAATTCACCCCTCCACTTT. The encoded protein is CASSPSGISSYNSPLHF. Filled out from reference TRBV5-1 and TRBJ1-6, the complete variable domain reads KAGVTQTPRYLIKTRGQQVTLSCSPISGHRSVSWYQQTPGQGLQFLFEYFSETQRNKGNFPGRFSGRQFSNSRSEMNVSTLELGDSALYLCASSPSGISSYNSPLHFGNGTRLTVT.